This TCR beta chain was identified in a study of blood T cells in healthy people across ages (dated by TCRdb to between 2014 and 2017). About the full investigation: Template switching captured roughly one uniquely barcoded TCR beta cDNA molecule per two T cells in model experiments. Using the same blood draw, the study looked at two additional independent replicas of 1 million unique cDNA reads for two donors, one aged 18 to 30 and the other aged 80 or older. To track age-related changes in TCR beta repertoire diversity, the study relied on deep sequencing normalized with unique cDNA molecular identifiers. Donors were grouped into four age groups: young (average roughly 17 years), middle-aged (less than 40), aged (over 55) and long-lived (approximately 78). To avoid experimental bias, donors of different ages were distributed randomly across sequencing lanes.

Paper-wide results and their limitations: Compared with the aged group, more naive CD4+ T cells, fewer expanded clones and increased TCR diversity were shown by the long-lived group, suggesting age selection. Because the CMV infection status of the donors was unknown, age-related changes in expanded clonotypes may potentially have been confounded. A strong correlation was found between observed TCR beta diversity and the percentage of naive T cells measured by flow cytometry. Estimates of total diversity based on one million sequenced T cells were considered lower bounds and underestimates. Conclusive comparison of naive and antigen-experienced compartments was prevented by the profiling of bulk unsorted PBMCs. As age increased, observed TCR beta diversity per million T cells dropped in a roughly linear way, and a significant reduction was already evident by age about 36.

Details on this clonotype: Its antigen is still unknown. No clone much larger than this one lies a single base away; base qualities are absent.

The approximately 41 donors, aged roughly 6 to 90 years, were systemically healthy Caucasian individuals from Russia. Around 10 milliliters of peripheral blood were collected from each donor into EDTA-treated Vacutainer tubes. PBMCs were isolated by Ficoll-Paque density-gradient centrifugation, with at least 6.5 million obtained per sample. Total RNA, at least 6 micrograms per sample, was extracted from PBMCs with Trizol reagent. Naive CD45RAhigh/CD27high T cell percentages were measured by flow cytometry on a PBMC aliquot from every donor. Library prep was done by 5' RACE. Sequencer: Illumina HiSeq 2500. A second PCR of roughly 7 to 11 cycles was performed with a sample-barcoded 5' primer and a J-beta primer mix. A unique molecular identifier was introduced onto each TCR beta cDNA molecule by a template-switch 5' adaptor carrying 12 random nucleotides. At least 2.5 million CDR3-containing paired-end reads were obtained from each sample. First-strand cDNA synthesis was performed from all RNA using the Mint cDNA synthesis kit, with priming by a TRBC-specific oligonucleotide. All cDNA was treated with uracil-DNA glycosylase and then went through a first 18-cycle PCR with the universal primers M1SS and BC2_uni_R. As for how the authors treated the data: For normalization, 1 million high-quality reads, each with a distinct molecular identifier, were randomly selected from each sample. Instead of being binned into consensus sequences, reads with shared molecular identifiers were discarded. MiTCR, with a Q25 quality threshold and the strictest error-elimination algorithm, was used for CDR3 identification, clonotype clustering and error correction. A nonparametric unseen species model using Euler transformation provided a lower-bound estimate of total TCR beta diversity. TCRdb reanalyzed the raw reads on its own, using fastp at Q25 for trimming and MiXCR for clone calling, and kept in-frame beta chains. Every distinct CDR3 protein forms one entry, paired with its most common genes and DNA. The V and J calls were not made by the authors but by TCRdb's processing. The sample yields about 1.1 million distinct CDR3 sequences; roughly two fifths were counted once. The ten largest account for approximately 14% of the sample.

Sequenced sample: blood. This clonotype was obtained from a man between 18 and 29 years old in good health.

The CDR3 region reads CASSPRTASSYGYTF. The bases read TGTGCCAGCAGCCCTAGGACAGCATCGTCCTATGGCTACACCTTC. The sequence links TRBV7-9 to TRBJ1-2; matching of 6 bases hints at TRBD1 as the D gene. CDR1 and CDR2 are drawn from the germline V gene (reference sequence): SEHNR, FQNEAQ. The CDR3 spans 15 residues, from the cysteine through the phenylalanine. The DNA shown is the 45-base CDR3, in frame from base 1. Relative to germline, V is 5 bases shorter and J is 4 bases shorter, with 17 bases between their ends.